This TCR beta chain was found in a study of tumor and adjacent non-tumor tissue in lung cancer. For the study at large: Aged about 31 to 80 years, patients included roughly ten men and roughly five women with stage I to III disease. Study-wide points: Tumor repertoires had a smaller top 100 clone share than normal lung. Tumor tissue had significantly higher TCR diversity than normal lung.

About this clonotype itself: What it binds is not known. The junction departs from germline at one end; a sequencing error may be responsible.

The library came from three nested PCR rounds adapted from ARM-PCR protocols. MiXCR, run by TCRdb on the multiplex PCR reads, gives a single entry per CDR3 protein. This table holds 80,000 to 100,000 distinct CDR3 sequences, about 80% found once. This sample's RNA came from whole unsorted tissue. Distant lung tissue was collected more than 3 cm away from the tumor edge. This clonotype was sampled from a man in his sixties with small cell lung cancer. Material for sequencing was distant non-tumor lung tissue.

The CDR3, as DNA: TGTGCCAGCAGCCGATCTACGGTCGGGGAGTTGTTTTTT. This translates into CASSRSTVGELFF. The chain is built from TRBV2 and TRBJ2-2, with D perhaps matching TRBD2 (5 bases). This CDR3 is 13 amino acids long. CDR1 and CDR2 from the germline V gene are SNHLY and FYNNEI.